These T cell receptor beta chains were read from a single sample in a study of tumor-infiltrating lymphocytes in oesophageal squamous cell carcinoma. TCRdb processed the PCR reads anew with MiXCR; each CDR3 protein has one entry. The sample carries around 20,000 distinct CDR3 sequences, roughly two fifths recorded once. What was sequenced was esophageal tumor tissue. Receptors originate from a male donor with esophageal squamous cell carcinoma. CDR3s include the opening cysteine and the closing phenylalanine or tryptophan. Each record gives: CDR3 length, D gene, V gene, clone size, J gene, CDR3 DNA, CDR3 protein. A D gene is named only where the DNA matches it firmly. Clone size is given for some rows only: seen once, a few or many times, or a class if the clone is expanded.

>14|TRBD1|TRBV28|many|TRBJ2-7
TGTGCCAGCAGCCTGGGACAGGGGGCCTACGAGCAGTACTTC
CASSLGQGAYEQYF
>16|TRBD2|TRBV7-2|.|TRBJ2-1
TGTGCCAGCAGCTTAGTGACTAGCGGGAGATTCGCTGAGCAGTTCTTC
CASSLVTSGRFAEQFF
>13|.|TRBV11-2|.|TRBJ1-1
TGTGCCAGCAGCTACGAGAGGAACACTGAAGCTTTCTTT
CASSYERNTEAFF
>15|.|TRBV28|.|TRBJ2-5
TGTGCCAGCAGTGCTGGACAAGTGTACCAAGAGACCCATTACTTC
CASSAGQVYQETHYF
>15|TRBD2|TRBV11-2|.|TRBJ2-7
TGTGCCAGCAGCAACGCGTTAGCGGGAGCCCACGAGCAGTACTTC
CASSNALAGAHEQYF
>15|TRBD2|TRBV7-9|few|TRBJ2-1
TGTGCCAGCAGCTGGGGCGGGGGGGCTAACAATGAGCAGTTCTTC
CASSWGGGANNEQFF
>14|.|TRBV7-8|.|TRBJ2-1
TGTGCCAGCAGCTTAGTTGGGGGGGGCAGTGAGCAGTTCTTC
CASSLVGGGSEQFF
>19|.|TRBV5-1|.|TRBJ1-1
TGCGCCAGCAGTGAGGGGTCCCCTGGGAGAAACGAGCACAACACTGAAGCTTTCTTT
CASSEGSPGRNEHNTEAFF
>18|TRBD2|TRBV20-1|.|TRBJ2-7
TGCAGTGCTAGAGATCGCTGGACCCCAACTAGCGGGAGGTACGAGCAGTACTTC
CSARDRWTPTSGRYEQYF
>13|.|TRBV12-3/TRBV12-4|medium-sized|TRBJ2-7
TGTGCCAGCAGTTTCGTAGCGCCCCACGAGCAGTACTTC
CASSFVAPHEQYF
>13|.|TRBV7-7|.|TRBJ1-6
TGTGCTAGCATGGTCCCCGGGGGGGAGACCCAGTACTTT
CASMVPGGETQYF
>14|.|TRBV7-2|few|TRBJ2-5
TGTGCCAGCAGCTCCCCGACTAGATCGGAGACCCAGTACTTC
CASSSPTRSETQYF
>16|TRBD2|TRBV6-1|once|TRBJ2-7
TGTGCCAGCAGTCGACTAGCGGGAGGTGGGACCTACGAGCAGTACTTC
CASSRLAGGGTYEQYF
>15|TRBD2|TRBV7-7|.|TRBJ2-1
TGTGCTAGCAGCTCTCTAGCGGGAGGGCCAGATGAGCAGTTCTTC
CASSSLAGGPDEQFF
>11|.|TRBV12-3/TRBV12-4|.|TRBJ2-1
TGTGCCAGCAGTTTGAAAAGTGAGCAGTTCTTC
CASSLKSEQFF
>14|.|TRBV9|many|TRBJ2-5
TGTGCCAGCAGCGTAGAGGACACAAATTCACCCCTCCACTTC
CASSVEDTNSPLHF
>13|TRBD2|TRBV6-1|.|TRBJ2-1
TGTGCCGAGGGGACTAGCAGATACAATGAGCAGTTCTTC
CAEGTSRYNEQFF
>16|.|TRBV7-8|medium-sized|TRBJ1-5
TGTGCCAGCAGCTCACGCCCGAGATCCCCCAATCAGCCCCAGCATTTT
CASSSRPRSPNQPQHF
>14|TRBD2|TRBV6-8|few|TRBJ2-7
TGTGCCAGCAGTCTAGCGGGGGGGCCTAATGAGCAGTACTTC
CASSLAGGPNEQYF
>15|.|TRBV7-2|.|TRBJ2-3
TGTGCCAGCAGCTTAGGGTTAGCGGTCACAGATACGCAGTATTTT
CASSLGLAVTDTQYF
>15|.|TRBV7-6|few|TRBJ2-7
TGTGCTAGCAGCTTATTTTTTGCAGGGGAAAATGAGCAGTACTTC
CASSLFFAGENEQYF
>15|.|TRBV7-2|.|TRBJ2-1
TGTGCCAGCACTCGTAATTCGTACTCCTACAATGAGCAGTTCTTC
CASTRNSYSYNEQFF
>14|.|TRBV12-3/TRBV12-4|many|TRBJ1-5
TGTGCCAGCGATTTTACGGCGGGGAATCAGCCCCAGCATTTT
CASDFTAGNQPQHF
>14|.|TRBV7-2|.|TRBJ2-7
TGTGCCAGCAGCTTAGATGGCGGCACCTACGAGCAGTACTTC
CASSLDGGTYEQYF
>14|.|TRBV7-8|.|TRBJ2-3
TGTGCCAGCAGCTTAGACAGGGGAGGAGATACGCAGTATTTT
CASSLDRGGDTQYF
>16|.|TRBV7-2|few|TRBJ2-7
TGTGCCAGCAGTTTCAGGGGGGGCGGTGGGTCCTACGAGCAGTACTTC
CASSFRGGGGSYEQYF
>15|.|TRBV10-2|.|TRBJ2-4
TGCGCCAGCAGTGGTTCCGGACAAGGCACAGATACGCAGTACTTC
CASSGSGQGTDTQYF
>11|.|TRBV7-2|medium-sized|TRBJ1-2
TGTGCCAGCACACTCGCACTGGGCTACACCTTC
CASTLALGYTF
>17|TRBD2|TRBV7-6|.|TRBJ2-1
TGTGCCAGCAGCTTAGAACTAGCGAGCCACTTTTACAATGAGCAGTTCTTC
CASSLELASHFYNEQFF
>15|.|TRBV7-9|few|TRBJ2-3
TGTGCCAGCAGCAAAGACGCAGGGTACACAGATACGCAGTATTTT
CASSKDAGYTDTQYF
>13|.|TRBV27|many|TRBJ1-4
TGTGCCAGCCAAGGAGAAACTAATGAAAAACTGTTTTTT
CASQGETNEKLFF
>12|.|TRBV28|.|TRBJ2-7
TGTGCCAGCGGCAGGGACTCCTACGAGCAGTACTTC
CASGRDSYEQYF
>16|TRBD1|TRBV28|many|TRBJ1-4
TGTGCCAGCAGTTTCGCGGGACAGGGGGCTCGGGAAAAACTGTTTTTT
CASSFAGQGAREKLFF
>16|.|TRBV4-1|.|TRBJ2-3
TGCGCCAGCAGCCCGACGGACTTGAAAGGGACAGATACGCAGTATTTT
CASSPTDLKGTDTQYF
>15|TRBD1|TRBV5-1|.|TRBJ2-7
TGCGCCAGCAGCTTTACAGGGGGCGCGACCTACGAGCAGTACTTC
CASSFTGGATYEQYF
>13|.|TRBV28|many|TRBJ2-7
TGTGCCAGCAGGCCGACACAAACCTACGAGCAGTACTTC
CASRPTQTYEQYF
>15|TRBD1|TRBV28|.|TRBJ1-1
TGTGCCAGCAGTTTATGGGGACAGGGGAGCACTGAAGCTTTCTTT
CASSLWGQGSTEAFF
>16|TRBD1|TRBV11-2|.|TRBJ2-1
TGTGCCAGCAGCTTAGAGACAGGGGGTTACTACAATGAGCAGTTCTTC
CASSLETGGYYNEQFF
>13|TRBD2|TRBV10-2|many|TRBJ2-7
TGCGCCAGCACCATCGGGACTACCTACGAGCAGTACTTC
CASTIGTTYEQYF
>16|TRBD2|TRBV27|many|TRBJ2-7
TGTGCCAGCAGCCCAAATGGACTAGCGGGGAACTACGAGCAGTACTTC
CASSPNGLAGNYEQYF